This T cell receptor (beta chain) was identified during a study of blood T cell repertoires in COVID-19. As for the study in general: The study drew acute and convalescent COVID-19 samples from the United States, Italy and Spain. T cells, B-cell-depleted T cells, or PBMCs supplied cDNA or gDNA.

Per the original data handling: Amplification of reference gene primers provided the estimated nucleated cell counts. The protocol was immunoSEQ multiplex PCR, while the TCRdb copy is restricted to in-frame clones and leaves out a portion. V, J and clone size are those of that table, while D and trimming were read from the DNA. The sample lists about 170,000 clones, 86% occurring once. The CDR3 has 13 amino acids. The V gene lost 2 bases and the J gene lost 8 bases, with 10 bases spanning the gap. Germline V CDR1 and CDR2: MNHEY, SVGAGI. This clone was found once. Material for sequencing was peripheral blood. This sequence joins TRBV6-5 and TRBJ2-1, with D possibly TRBD1 on 6 matching bases. The sequence came from a man aged 65 to 85 with acute or convalescent COVID-19. The CDR3 region has the DNA TGTGCCAGCAGTTACGGCAGGGGCTATGAGCAGTTCTTC. Protein sequence: CASSYGRGYEQFF.